The rows below give T cell receptor beta chains drawn from one sample of a study of OX40 agonist ivuxolimab in advanced cancers. Profiling relied on immunoSEQ multiplex PCR, and the TCRdb table lists in-frame clones only, not all of them. The sample lists 45,000 to 60,000 clones; 86% were seen once. Here the sequenced sample was CD4+ or CD8+ T cells sorted from blood, taken in a trial of the OX40 agonist ivuxolimab. The receptors derive from an adult with an advanced solid tumor such as melanoma, head and neck, liver or kidney cancer. Both conserved end residues are part of each CDR3. Fields, in order: J gene, clone size, V gene, D gene, CDR3 DNA, CDR3 protein. D genes are given only for firm matches. Size is stated for part of the rows, as once, few or many counts, or as a class when the clone is expanded.

J gene: TRBJ1-2
clone size: -
V gene: TRBV6-5
D gene: -
CDR3 DNA: TGTGCCAGCAGTTACTTGGACGGATCCTCTGGCTACACCTTC
CDR3 protein: CASSYLDGSSGYTF

J gene: TRBJ2-4
clone size: -
V gene: TRBV21-1
D gene: -
CDR3 DNA: TGTGCCAGCAGCAGGACGACCGGGACAGGGATGGACATTCAGTACTTC
CDR3 protein: CASSRTTGTGMDIQYF

J gene: TRBJ2-1
clone size: -
V gene: TRBV7-3
D gene: -
CDR3 DNA: TGTGCCAGCGCAGGGACATCCTACAATGAGCAGTTCTTC
CDR3 protein: CASAGTSYNEQFF

J gene: TRBJ1-2
clone size: -
V gene: TRBV19
D gene: -
CDR3 DNA: TGTGCCAGTAACGTCGGGGGAGGGGGTAAAGATGGCTACACCTTC
CDR3 protein: CASNVGGGGKDGYTF

J gene: TRBJ2-2
clone size: few
V gene: TRBV27
D gene: -
CDR3 DNA: TGTGCCAGCAGTTTATTGGGTTTCACCGGGGAGCTGTTTTTT
CDR3 protein: CASSLLGFTGELFF

J gene: TRBJ2-3
clone size: -
V gene: TRBV25-1
D gene: -
CDR3 DNA: TGTGCCAGCAGTGAAGAGGACAGTCGTAGCACAGATACGCAGTATTTT
CDR3 protein: CASSEEDSRSTDTQYF

J gene: TRBJ2-1
clone size: -
V gene: TRBV27
D gene: -
CDR3 DNA: TGTGCCAGCAGTTGGGACCCCCCCTTTGGCTCCTACAATGAGCAGTTCTTC
CDR3 protein: CASSWDPPFGSYNEQFF

J gene: TRBJ2-2
clone size: -
V gene: TRBV2
D gene: -
CDR3 DNA: TGTGCCAGCGAGTACTATCCCCCGGGGGGCCCCGGGGAGCTGTTTTTT
CDR3 protein: CASEYYPPGGPGELFF

J gene: TRBJ1-2
clone size: -
V gene: TRBV20-1
D gene: -
CDR3 DNA: TGCAGTGCTAACCGAGGTGACCGCCTCAGGTTC
CDR3 protein: CSANRGDRLRF

J gene: TRBJ2-7
clone size: -
V gene: TRBV2
D gene: TRBD1
CDR3 DNA: TGTGCCAGCAGGGACAGGTTAACCCTGATATCCTACGAGCAGTACTTC
CDR3 protein: CASRDRLTLISYEQYF

J gene: TRBJ2-1
clone size: -
V gene: TRBV27
D gene: TRBD1
CDR3 DNA: TGTGCCAGCAGTACCCTAGACAGGGGCCCCTACAATGAGCAGTTCTTC
CDR3 protein: CASSTLDRGPYNEQFF

J gene: TRBJ1-3
clone size: -
V gene: TRBV28
D gene: -
CDR3 DNA: TGTGCCAGCAGTTTACCGGGCGGGGCGGCAAACACCATATATTTT
CDR3 protein: CASSLPGGAANTIYF

J gene: TRBJ1-5
clone size: few
V gene: TRBV19
D gene: -
CDR3 DNA: TGTGCCAGTAGTATTTTTGAGGGGATAAGCAATCAGCCCCAGCATTTT
CDR3 protein: CASSIFEGISNQPQHF

J gene: TRBJ1-1
clone size: -
V gene: TRBV6-6
D gene: -
CDR3 DNA: TGTGCCAGCAGTGCCAGGACGGGCAACACTGAAGCTTTCTTT
CDR3 protein: CASSARTGNTEAFF

J gene: TRBJ1-1
clone size: -
V gene: TRBV5-1
D gene: -
CDR3 DNA: TGCGCCAGCAGTCCTGCCGGGACCGACACTGAAGCTTTCTTT
CDR3 protein: CASSPAGTDTEAFF

J gene: TRBJ1-1
clone size: -
V gene: TRBV6-5
D gene: -
CDR3 DNA: TGTGCCAGCAGTCCGGACCACAGCACTGAAGCTTTCTTT
CDR3 protein: CASSPDHSTEAFF

J gene: TRBJ2-7
clone size: -
V gene: TRBV5-1
D gene: -
CDR3 DNA: TGCGCCAGCAGCATCCGGGGAATTGAGCAGTACTTC
CDR3 protein: CASSIRGIEQYF

J gene: TRBJ2-7
clone size: -
V gene: TRBV5-1
D gene: TRBD1
CDR3 DNA: TGCGCCAGCAGTTCTCTCCGGACAGGGGATTACGAGCAGTACTTC
CDR3 protein: CASSSLRTGDYEQYF

J gene: TRBJ1-5
clone size: -
V gene: TRBV19
D gene: -
CDR3 DNA: TGTGCCAGTAATAGGCAGGGTAATCAGCCCCAGCATTTT
CDR3 protein: CASNRQGNQPQHF

J gene: TRBJ2-5
clone size: few
V gene: TRBV5-1
D gene: -
CDR3 DNA: TGCGCCAGCAGCTTGAGACCCCGGGTAGAGACCCAGTACTTC
CDR3 protein: CASSLRPRVETQYF

J gene: TRBJ2-5
clone size: -
V gene: TRBV5-1
D gene: -
CDR3 DNA: TGCGCCAGCAGCTTGGCCGCTTCAGGTTTTGGAGAGACCCAGTACTTC
CDR3 protein: CASSLAASGFGETQYF

J gene: TRBJ2-7
clone size: -
V gene: TRBV7-8
D gene: -
CDR3 DNA: TGTGCCAGCAGCCCCAAGGTGGGCCTGAACGAGCAGTACTTC
CDR3 protein: CASSPKVGLNEQYF

J gene: TRBJ1-4
clone size: -
V gene: TRBV10-2
D gene: -
CDR3 DNA: TGCGCCAGCAGTGTTGGGACGGAGAATGAAAAACTGTTTTTT
CDR3 protein: CASSVGTENEKLFF

J gene: TRBJ2-4
clone size: few
V gene: TRBV7-2
D gene: -
CDR3 DNA: TGTGCCAGCAGCTTAGCGGGGGGACGGCGGACTTCTAACATTCAGTACTTC
CDR3 protein: CASSLAGGRRTSNIQYF

J gene: TRBJ1-1
clone size: -
V gene: TRBV6-5
D gene: -
CDR3 DNA: TGTGCCAGCAGTTACCAAGATGCCAACACTGAAGCTTTCTTT
CDR3 protein: CASSYQDANTEAFF

J gene: TRBJ1-5
clone size: once
V gene: TRBV6-1
D gene: -
CDR3 DNA: TGTGCCAGCAGTGAATTAAGTTACAATCAGCCCCAGCATTTT
CDR3 protein: CASSELSYNQPQHF

J gene: TRBJ1-2
clone size: -
V gene: TRBV21-1
D gene: -
CDR3 DNA: TGTGCCAGCAGCAAAGCGACAGGACCTTACCCCCACTATGGCTACACCTTC
CDR3 protein: CASSKATGPYPHYGYTF

J gene: TRBJ1-2
clone size: -
V gene: TRBV4-1
D gene: -
CDR3 DNA: TGCGCCAGCAGCCAGCTTACGATGCGACAGTCGGAGGGTGGCTACACCTTC
CDR3 protein: CASSQLTMRQSEGGYTF

J gene: TRBJ1-5
clone size: -
V gene: TRBV5-1
D gene: -
CDR3 DNA: TGCGCCAGCAGTTATACAGAGAATCAGCCCCAGCATTTT
CDR3 protein: CASSYTENQPQHF

J gene: TRBJ1-1
clone size: -
V gene: TRBV4-1
D gene: TRBD1
CDR3 DNA: TGCGCCAGCAGCCTACGGACAGGTGGGAACACTGAAGCTTTCTTT
CDR3 protein: CASSLRTGGNTEAFF

J gene: TRBJ2-1
clone size: -
V gene: TRBV6-5
D gene: TRBD1
CDR3 DNA: TGTGCCAGCAGTTCGGGACAGGGGGTAGGAAATGAGCAGTTCTTC
CDR3 protein: CASSSGQGVGNEQFF

J gene: TRBJ2-1
clone size: few
V gene: TRBV6-4
D gene: TRBD2
CDR3 DNA: TGTGCCAGCAGTACATTAGCGGGGGGGCTGAATGAGCAGTTCTTC
CDR3 protein: CASSTLAGGLNEQFF

J gene: TRBJ1-4
clone size: -
V gene: TRBV5-1
D gene: -
CDR3 DNA: TGCGCCAGCAGCCCCGAGGGAAGGGCTAGAGAAAAACTGTTTTTT
CDR3 protein: CASSPEGRAREKLFF

J gene: TRBJ2-3
clone size: -
V gene: TRBV19
D gene: -
CDR3 DNA: TGTGCCACCGGGGACAAGTACACAGATACGCAGTATTTT
CDR3 protein: CATGDKYTDTQYF

J gene: TRBJ1-4
clone size: once
V gene: TRBV27
D gene: TRBD1
CDR3 DNA: TGTGCCAGCAGTTCACCGGCAGGGGGAGATGAAAAACTGTTTTTT
CDR3 protein: CASSSPAGGDEKLFF

J gene: TRBJ2-3
clone size: -
V gene: TRBV5-1
D gene: -
CDR3 DNA: TGCACCAGCAGCACCCAGCCCACAGATACGCAGTATTTT
CDR3 protein: CTSSTQPTDTQYF

J gene: TRBJ1-2
clone size: once
V gene: TRBV6-1
D gene: -
CDR3 DNA: TGTGCCAGCAGTGAGACTGGGGATGGCTACACCTTC
CDR3 protein: CASSETGDGYTF

J gene: TRBJ1-4
clone size: once
V gene: TRBV28
D gene: -
CDR3 DNA: TGTGCCAGCAGCACAGATAATGAAAAACTGTTTTTT
CDR3 protein: CASSTDNEKLFF

J gene: TRBJ1-2
clone size: -
V gene: TRBV7-8
D gene: TRBD1
CDR3 DNA: TGTGCCAGCAGCTTACACGGGACAGGATACACCTTC
CDR3 protein: CASSLHGTGYTF

J gene: TRBJ2-7
clone size: -
V gene: TRBV27
D gene: TRBD1
CDR3 DNA: TGTGCCAGCAGCGGACAGGTCCGACCCTACGAGCAGTACTTC
CDR3 protein: CASSGQVRPYEQYF

J gene: TRBJ2-1
clone size: -
V gene: TRBV10-3
D gene: -
CDR3 DNA: TGTGCCATCAGTGGGACAGCCGATAACTACAATGAGCAGTTCTTC
CDR3 protein: CAISGTADNYNEQFF

J gene: TRBJ2-6
clone size: -
V gene: TRBV4-1
D gene: -
CDR3 DNA: TGCGCCAGCAGCCAAGAAGGAGGGACGGGATCGGCCTACTCTGGGGCCAACGTCCTGACTTTC
CDR3 protein: CASSQEGGTGSAYSGANVLTF

J gene: TRBJ1-1
clone size: -
V gene: TRBV5-8
D gene: -
CDR3 DNA: TGTGCCAGCAGCACTAGGGGGTACACTGAAGCTTTCTTT
CDR3 protein: CASSTRGYTEAFF

J gene: TRBJ2-3
clone size: -
V gene: TRBV19
D gene: TRBD1
CDR3 DNA: TGTGCCAGTCCTCTTGACCGGGACAGGACGTTCGTGGGTGGCACAGATACGCAGTATTTT
CDR3 protein: CASPLDRDRTFVGGTDTQYF

J gene: TRBJ2-3
clone size: few
V gene: TRBV7-9
D gene: TRBD2
CDR3 DNA: TGTGCCAGCAGCTTAACGGGACTAGGGGCAGATACGCAGTATTTT
CDR3 protein: CASSLTGLGADTQYF

J gene: TRBJ1-3
clone size: -
V gene: TRBV6-5
D gene: -
CDR3 DNA: TGTGCCAGCAGTTACTCGACGGGGGTTGGTGGAAACACCATATATTTT
CDR3 protein: CASSYSTGVGGNTIYF

J gene: TRBJ1-6
clone size: -
V gene: TRBV5-6
D gene: -
CDR3 DNA: TGTGCCAGCAGCTACGGGGTGGGGGTCAATTCACCCCTCCACTTT
CDR3 protein: CASSYGVGVNSPLHF